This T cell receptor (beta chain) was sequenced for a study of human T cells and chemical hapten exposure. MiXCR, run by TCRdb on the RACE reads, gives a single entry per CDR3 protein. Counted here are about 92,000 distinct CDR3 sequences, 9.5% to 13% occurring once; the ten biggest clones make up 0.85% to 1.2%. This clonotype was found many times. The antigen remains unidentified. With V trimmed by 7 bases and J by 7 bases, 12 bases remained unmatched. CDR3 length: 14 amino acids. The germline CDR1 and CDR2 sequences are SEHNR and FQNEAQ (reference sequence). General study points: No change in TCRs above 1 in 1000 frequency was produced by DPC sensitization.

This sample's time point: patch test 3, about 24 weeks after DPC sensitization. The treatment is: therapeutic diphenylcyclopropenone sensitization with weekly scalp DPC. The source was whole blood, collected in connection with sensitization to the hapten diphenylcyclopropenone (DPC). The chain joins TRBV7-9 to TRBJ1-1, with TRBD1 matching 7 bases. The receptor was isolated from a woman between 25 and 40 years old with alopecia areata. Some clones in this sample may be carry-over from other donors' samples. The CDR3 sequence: CASTLLTGVGEAFF. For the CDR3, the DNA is TGTGCCAGCACCCTCTTAACAGGGGTCGGTGAAGCTTTCTTT. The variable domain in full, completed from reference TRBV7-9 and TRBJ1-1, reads DTGVSQNPRHKITKRGQNVTFRCDPISEHNRLYWYRQTLGQGPEFLTYFQNEAQLEKSRLLSDRFSAERPKGSFSTLEIQRTEQGDSAMYLCASTLLTGVGEAFFGQGTRLTVV.